This paragraph covers one T cell receptor (beta chain) sequence. Libraries were prepared by immunoSEQ multiplex PCR; TCRdb keeps only in-frame clonotypes and omits some of them. The table includes fewer than 150,000 clones, under 95% detected once. This sample stems from a study of T cells after somatic rescue of genetic block. Trimming shortened V by 0 bases and J by 0 bases, and 12 bases separated the two germline ends. Germline loops: CDR1 LGHNA, CDR2 YSLEER. The CDR3 extends over 17 amino acids. The specimen was peripheral blood mononuclear cells (PBMCs). The sequence derives from a young woman. The chain combines TRBV4-3 with TRBJ1-5; possibly TRBD1 for D (5 bases). The CDR3 loop is CASSQDWGDHSNQPQHF. DNA for the CDR3: TGCGCCAGCAGCCAAGATTGGGGGGATCATAGCAATCAGCCCCAGCATTTT.